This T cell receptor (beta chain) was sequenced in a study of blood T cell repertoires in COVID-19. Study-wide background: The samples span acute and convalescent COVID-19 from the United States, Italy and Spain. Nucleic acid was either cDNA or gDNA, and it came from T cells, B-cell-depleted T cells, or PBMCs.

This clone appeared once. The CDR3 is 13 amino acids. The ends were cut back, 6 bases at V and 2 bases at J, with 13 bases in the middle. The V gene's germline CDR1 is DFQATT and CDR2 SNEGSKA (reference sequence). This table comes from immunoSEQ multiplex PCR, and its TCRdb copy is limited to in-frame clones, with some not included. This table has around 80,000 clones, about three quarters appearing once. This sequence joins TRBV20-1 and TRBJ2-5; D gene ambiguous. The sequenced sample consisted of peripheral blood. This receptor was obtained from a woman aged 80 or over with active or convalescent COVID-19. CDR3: CSASPSSQETQYF. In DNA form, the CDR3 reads TGCAGTGCCAGTCCGAGTAGTCAAGAGACCCAGTACTTC.